Shown below are 30 T cell receptor beta chains from a single sample sequenced in a study of Ad26.COV2.S vaccination and SARS-CoV-2 variants (dated by TCRdb to the early 2020s). Taken with the paper, the label for treatment or condition translates to: around 19 received Ad26.COV2.S at low or high dose, single or two shots; 5 received placebo; per-sample allocation not given. For vaccine and placebo recipients, the sequenced repertoires came from samples collected on day 63 after the first injection. The library was prepared using the immunoSEQ multiplex PCR assay. TCRdb holds this immuneACCESS table with in-frame rearrangements only. Some clones are missing; in checked studies, unresolved V genes explain under half, and the rest has no known cause. The table for this sample lists 380,000 or so clones; about 80% of them were counted only once. Jointly, the top ten make up about 7.4% of the sample.

The sequencing here drew on peripheral blood, taken in a trial of Ad26.COV2.S vaccine versus placebo. These receptors were taken from a person aged 18 to 59 who received the Ad26.COV2.S COVID-19 vaccine or a placebo.

V and J are TRBV4-3 and TRBJ1-1, with D unresolved. The germline V and J ends were trimmed by 1 base and 6 bases, with 12 bases remaining between them. CDR1 is LGHNA, CDR2 YSLEER, per germline. The CDR3 totals 14 residues. The CDR3 loop reads CASSQVVFLSEAFF. The DNA of the CDR3 is TGCGCCAGCAGCCAAGTCGTGTTCTTATCTGAAGCTTTCTTT.

The chain carries TRBV7-9 and TRBJ2-1; 10 positions match TRBD1. The V segment lost 5 bases and the J segment 8 bases; nucleotides outside the gene matches: 21. CDR1 and CDR2 from the germline V gene are SEHNR and FQNEAQ (reference sequence). The CDR3 has 19 amino acids. The CDR3: CASSPPLSRDRGHRDEQFF. The CDR3 DNA sequence: TGTGCCAGCAGCCCCCCCCTCTCCCGGGACAGGGGACATAGGGATGAGCAGTTCTTC.

This clone turned up a few times. This chain connects TRBV6-1 to TRBJ2-1; 9 nucleotides align to TRBD2. CDR3 length equals 15 residues. Per the germline V gene, CDR1 is MNHNS and CDR2 is SASEGT. With 3 bases clipped from V and 9 bases from J, the junction kept 9 bases outside the gene matches. The CDR3 spells CASSEASGTPSEQFF. CDR3 bases: TGTGCCAGCAGTGAGGCTAGCGGGACCCCTAGTGAGCAGTTCTTC.

This chain uses TRBV24-1 with TRBJ2-4; 8 bases are shared with TRBD1. The CDR3 has 15 amino acids. V lost 1 base and J lost 8; bases outside the gene matches: 6. Germline-derived CDR1 and CDR2 are KGHDR and SFDVKD. CDR3 DNA sequence: TGTGCCACCAGTGATTTTGGGCAGGGGGCAGACATTCAGTACTTC. It yields the protein CATSDFGQGADIQYF.

This clone was seen only once. The rearrangement uses TRBV6-5 and TRBJ2-5, with D maybe TRBD2 (6 bases). CDR1 and CDR2 from the germline V gene are MNHEY and SVGAGI. CDR3 size: 13 residues. V was cut by 6 bases and J by 2 bases, with 10 bases left in between. The CDR3 DNA follows: TGTGCCAGCAGATCGGGGAGGCAAGAGACCCAGTACTTC. As protein: CASRSGRQETQYF.

This clone was seen only a few times. The J gene is TRBJ2-5, the V gene TRBV5-6, with a possible D match to TRBD2 (7 bases). This CDR3 region has 16 residues. Germline assignment: CDR1 SGHDT and CDR2 YYEEEE. Trimming left V 1 base short and J 9 bases short, with 22 bases between. The CDR3 DNA sequence: TGTGCCAGCAGCTTGTCTCCCGCGGGGGCGCCAGGGCCCCAGTACTTC. Translating it yields CASSLSPAGAPGPQYF.

The V and J genes are TRBV7-9 and TRBJ1-2, with D hard to call. Looked up from germline, CDR1 is SEHNR and CDR2 is FQNEAQ (reference sequence). V lost 5 bases and J lost 2, with 15 bases in between. The CDR3 is 15 amino acids. In nucleotides, the CDR3 is TGTGCCAGCAGCCCCATAAGAAGTCCAAACTATGGCTACACCTTC. Translating it yields CASSPIRSPNYGYTF.

The gene calls are TRBV12-3 or TRBV12-4 and TRBJ1-1; D is unclear. This CDR3 has 13 amino acids. The germline V and J ends were trimmed by 2 bases and 2 bases, with 6 bases remaining between them. The CDR3 nucleotides are TGTGCCAGCAGTTTAAGACACAACACTGAAGCTTTCTTT. It codes for CASSLRHNTEAFF.

V gene TRBV11-3 combines with J gene TRBJ2-1, with TRBD1 matching 7 bases. Trimming at V came to 1 base and at J to 7 bases, leaving 4 bases not matched to a gene. This CDR3 is built from 14 residues. The germline CDR1 and CDR2 sequences are SGHNT and YENEEA. CDR3 loop: CASSLGQGDNEQFF. The CDR3, as DNA: TGTGCCAGCAGCTTAGGACAGGGTGATAATGAGCAGTTCTTC.

The CDR3 coding sequence is TGTGCCAGCAGCCAATTAGTAGGGGTCTCGGAAGCTTTCTTT. Protein product: CASSQLVGVSEAFF. This rearrangement joins TRBV16 to TRBJ1-1; D may be TRBD1 (5 bases). In germline, CDR1 is KGHSY, CDR2 FQNENV. Trimming removed 1 base at V and 8 bases at J, with 14 bases between. This CDR3 comprises 14 residues. Together with reference TRBV16 and TRBJ1-1, the CDR3 gives the full variable domain: GEEVAQTPKHLVRGEGQKAKLYCAPIKGHSYVFWYQQVLKNEFKFLISFQNENVFDETGMPKERFSAKCLPNSPCSLEIQATKLEDSAVYFCASSQLVGVSEAFFGQGTRLTVV.

The V call is TRBV21-1, the J call TRBJ2-5; the listed D gene, TRBD2, was not tested against the DNA. TRBV21-1 is tagged as a pseudogene. CDR3 length equals 17 residues. The CDR3: CASSKFGLALEDETQYF. CDR3 sequence (DNA): TGTGCCAGCAGCAAATTCGGGCTAGCGCTGGAAGATGAGACCCAGTACTTC.

The rearrangement joins TRBV2 to TRBJ1-5, with D tentatively TRBD1 (5 bases). In germline, CDR1 is SNHLY, CDR2 FYNNEI. The CDR3 consists of 15 residues. Trimming cost V 6 bases and J 2 bases, with 14 bases left between them. The CDR3 region has the DNA TGTGCCAGCAGCCAACAGGTCTCCCGCAATCAGCCCCAGCATTTT. This encodes CASSQQVSRNQPQHF.

V usage is TRBV7-8 and J usage is TRBJ1-5, with 7 bases fitting TRBD1. Trimming took 5 bases from V and 2 from J; bases not matched to a gene: 12. CDR1 and CDR2 (germline): SGHVS, FQNEAQ. The length of the CDR3 is 17 residues. The CDR3 loop reads CASSESGGRQGNQPQHF. The CDR3 bases are TGTGCCAGCAGCGAGTCAGGGGGAAGACAGGGCAATCAGCCCCAGCATTTT.

The chain links TRBV7-9 to TRBJ1-4; no clear D. The CDR3 loop spans 14 amino acids. Trimming removed 7 bases from V and 3 bases from J, with 12 bases in between. Germline V lookup: CDR1 SEHNR, CDR2 FQNEAQ (reference sequence). CDR3 in amino acids: CASKEGIANEKLFF. The CDR3 nucleotides read TGTGCCAGCAAAGAGGGTATCGCTAATGAAAAACTGTTTTTT.

The chain employs TRBV6-2 or TRBV6-3 and TRBJ1-6, with D possibly TRBD1 on 5 matching bases. Between the trimmed V and J ends, which lost 1 base and 8 bases, there was a span of 12 bases. Germline loops: CDR1 MNHEY, CDR2 SVGEGT. The CDR3 runs to 15 residues. In DNA form, the CDR3 reads TGTGCCAGCAGTTACTTAGGGGCGCGGGATTCACCCCTCCACTTT. Translation: CASSYLGARDSPLHF.

In this sample, this clone turned up many times. In DNA, the CDR3 is TGTGCCAGCAGTTCCCAGGGGCTAGGCGGCTACACCTTC. This translates into CASSSQGLGGYTF. The rearrangement links TRBV6-4 to TRBJ1-2; weak D call: TRBD1 (6 bases). The germline V gene encodes CDR1 MRHNA and CDR2 SNTAGT. This CDR3 region has 13 residues. Trimming left V 5 bases short and J 8 bases short, with 15 bases between.

J is TRBJ1-2 and V is TRBV15, with 7 bases aligning to TRBD1. Germline CDR1 and CDR2: LNHNV and YYDKDF (reference sequence). The CDR3 sequence is 13 residues long. V gave up 5 bases and J gave up 4 bases; unmatched junction bases: 4. The CDR3 DNA follows: TGTGCCACCAGCGGGACAGCCTTCTATGGCTACACCTTC. The encoded protein is CATSGTAFYGYTF.

This clone was detected only a few times. The gene calls are TRBV2 and TRBJ1-1; D ambiguous. Germline loops: CDR1 SNHLY, CDR2 FYNNEI. V lost 5 bases, J lost 0 bases, and 10 bases lay in between. CDR3 length: 14 residues. CDR3 sequence: CASSQLTLNTEAFF. DNA of the CDR3: TGTGCCAGCAGTCAACTCACCTTGAACACTGAAGCTTTCTTT.

The chain is built from TRBV5-5 and TRBJ1-4; 9 nucleotides agree with TRBD1. This CDR3 has 15 residues. Unmatched junction bases numbered 9, after V lost 4 bases and J lost 8 bases. Germline CDR1 is SGHKS and CDR2 is YYEKEE (reference sequence). DNA for the CDR3: TGTGCCAGCAGCACCCCCGGGACAGGGAGAGAAAAACTGTTTTTT. It encodes CASSTPGTGREKLFF.

This clone was counted between two and nine times. V usage is TRBV12-5 and J usage is TRBJ1-5; unclear D gene. CDR3 length: 13 amino acids. Per the germline V gene, CDR1 is LGHNT and CDR2 is FRNRAP. Trimming shortened V by 1 base and J by 7 bases, and 8 bases separated the two germline ends. The CDR3 spells CASGLEGRQPQHF. The CDR3 DNA reads TGTGCTAGTGGTTTGGAGGGAAGACAGCCCCAGCATTTT.

The V and J genes are TRBV6-5 and TRBJ2-3, with D possibly called TRBD1 or TRBD2 (6 bases each). The CDR3 has 14 amino acids. V was shortened by 7 bases and J by 8 bases, with 19 bases between the two germline ends. Per germline, CDR1 MNHEY and CDR2 SVGAGI. Written as DNA, the CDR3 is TGTGCCAGCACTGGGGGGCCGAGGGGGAGTACGCAGTATTTT. Amino acid sequence: CASTGGPRGSTQYF.

V gene TRBV28 combines with J gene TRBJ2-7; TRBD2 might be the D (6 bases). Germline V lookup: CDR1 MDHEN, CDR2 SYDVKM. Trimming left V 10 bases short and J 1 base short, with 11 bases between. This CDR3 spans 12 amino acids. The CDR3 loop is CATDGGSYEQYF. CDR3 in DNA: TGTGCCACCGATGGGGGGTCCTACGAGCAGTACTTC.

V gene TRBV18 combines with J gene TRBJ1-5; 7 positions agree with TRBD1. CDR3 length equals 14 residues. Germline CDR1 is KGHSH and CDR2 is LQKENI. V lost 8 bases, J lost 6 bases, and 10 bases stayed unmatched. The CDR3 DNA reads as TGTGCCAGCACCGAAACAGGGGCCGGTCAGCCCCAGCATTTT. Translation: CASTETGAGQPQHF. Supplemented by reference TRBV18 and TRBJ1-5, the full variable domain reads NAGVMQNPRHLVRRRGQEARLRCSPMKGHSHVYWYRQLPEEGLKFMVYLQKENIIDESGMPKERFSAEFPKEGPSILRIQQVVRGDSAAYFCASTETGAGQPQHFGDGTRLSIL.

CDR3 in amino acids: CASSRLRQRGPYNEQFF. The CDR3 DNA follows: TGTGCCAGCAGCCGTTTACGACAGCGGGGTCCCTACAATGAGCAGTTCTTC. The chain employs TRBV13 and TRBJ2-1; the match to TRBD2 covers 7 bases. From germline, CDR1 is PRHDT and CDR2 FYEKMQ (reference sequence). J gave up 2 bases and V 5 bases, and 12 bases lay outside the gene matches. This CDR3 has 17 residues.

CDR3 sequence: CASSRDRGRETQYF. For the CDR3, the DNA is TGTGCCAGCAGTCGAGACAGGGGGCGAGAGACCCAGTACTTC. V usage is TRBV27 and J usage is TRBJ2-5; 10 bases agree with TRBD1. This CDR3 is 14 amino acids long. The trim removed 5 bases at V and 4 bases at J, leaving 4 bases unmatched. Germline V gene lookup returns CDR1 MNHEY and CDR2 SMNVEV (reference sequence).

V usage is TRBV4-3 and J usage is TRBJ1-3; tentative D call: TRBD1 (5 bases). The CDR3 extends over 16 amino acids. V lost 4 bases to trimming and J lost 0 bases, with 13 bases between them. Germline V gives CDR1 LGHNA, CDR2 YSLEER. The CDR3 protein is CASSLRQSTSGNTIYF. In DNA, the CDR3 is TGCGCCAGCAGCCTCCGACAGAGTACCTCTGGAAACACCATATATTTT.

The chain employs TRBV18 and TRBJ2-5; TRBD2 agrees at 9 bases. In germline, CDR1 is KGHSH, CDR2 LQKENI. Trimming removed 2 bases from V and 0 bases from J; junction bases left unmatched: 1. The CDR3 length is 15 residues. DNA of the CDR3: TGTGCCAGCTCACCAGCGGGGGGGTACCAAGAGACCCAGTACTTC. This codes for CASSPAGGYQETQYF.

J is TRBJ2-2 and V is TRBV4-2; 14 bases are a match to TRBD2. The V and J ends lost 3 bases and 3 bases, in that order; junction bases with no gene match: 3. There are 17 residues in the CDR3. Germline CDR1 and CDR2: LGHNA and YNFKEQ. CDR3: CASSQGLAGEDTGELFF. The CDR3 region has the DNA TGTGCCAGCAGCCAGGGACTAGCGGGAGAGGACACCGGGGAGCTGTTTTTT.

With regard to this clone: This may be a read error: a much more frequent sequence differs by one nucleotide. V usage is TRBV11-1 and J usage is TRBJ1-2; a weak D match, TRBD1 (5 bases). Germline V CDR1 and CDR2: SGHAT, FQDESV (reference sequence). The CDR3 spans 13 residues. Trimming took 5 bases from V and 2 from J, leaving 9 bases between them. The CDR3 protein is CASSLDRNYGYTF. For the CDR3, the DNA is TGTGCCAGCAGCCTTGACAGAAACTATGGCTACACCTTC.

This chain links TRBV6-6 with TRBJ2-3; D unclear. The CDR3 is 14 amino acids. V lost 0 bases and J lost 1, with 5 bases in between. Germline-derived CDR1 and CDR2 are MNHNY and SVGAGI (reference sequence). The CDR3 coding sequence is TGTGCCAGCAGTTACTCGACCGGCACAGATACGCAGTATTTT. Protein sequence: CASSYSTGTDTQYF.